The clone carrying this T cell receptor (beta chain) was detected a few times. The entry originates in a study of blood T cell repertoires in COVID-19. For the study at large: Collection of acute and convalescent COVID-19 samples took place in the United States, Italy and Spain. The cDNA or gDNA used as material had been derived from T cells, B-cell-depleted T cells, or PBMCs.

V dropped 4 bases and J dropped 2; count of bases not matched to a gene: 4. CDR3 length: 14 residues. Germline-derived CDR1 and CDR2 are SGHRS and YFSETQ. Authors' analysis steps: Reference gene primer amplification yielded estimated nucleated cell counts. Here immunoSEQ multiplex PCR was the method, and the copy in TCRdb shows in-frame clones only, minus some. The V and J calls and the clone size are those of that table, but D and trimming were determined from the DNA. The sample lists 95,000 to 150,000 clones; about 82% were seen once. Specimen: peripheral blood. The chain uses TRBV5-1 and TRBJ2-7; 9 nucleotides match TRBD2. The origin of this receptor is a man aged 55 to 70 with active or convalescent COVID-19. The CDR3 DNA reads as TGCGCCAGCAGCCCGGGACTAGCAGCCTACGAGCAGTACTTC. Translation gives CASSPGLAAYEQYF.